Below, 4 T cell receptor beta chains from the same sample are listed, as sequenced in a study of CD8+CD57+ T cells in acquired aplastic anemia. For CDR3 and TCR beta VDJ profiling, genomic DNA was the template used. TCRdb reprocessed the reads with MiXCR, giving one entry per CDR3 protein. The repertoire holds 150,000 to 200,000 distinct CDR3 sequences, with around 50% as singletons. Sequenced patients had shown CD8+CD57+ cell expansion by flow cytometry. Sequenced: sorted CD4+, CD8+, or CD8+CD57+ T cells (not recorded which) from PBMCs. These receptors originate from a human donor with aplastic anemia.

This chain links TRBV24-1 with TRBJ2-3, with D possibly TRBD1 on 5 matching bases. This CDR3 region has 15 residues. Trimming left V 4 bases short and J 7 bases short, with 17 bases between. The V gene's germline CDR1 is KGHDR and CDR2 SFDVKD. The CDR3 is CATSDELDTRYTQYF. Written as DNA, the CDR3 is TGTGCCACCAGTGACGAATTGGACACGCGGTATACGCAGTATTTT.

This chain links TRBV18 with TRBJ1-1; TRBD1 might be the D (5 bases). CDR3 length equals 16 residues. Germline CDR1 reads KGHSH; CDR2 reads LQKENI. V was pared by 3 bases and J by 0 bases, with 14 bases between. CDR3 nucleotides: TGTGCCAGCTCACCCCGGTTCGACAGCTTGAACACTGAAGCTTTCTTT. This gives the protein CASSPRFDSLNTEAFF.

The gene calls are TRBV6-2 or TRBV6-3 and TRBJ2-5; 9 bases align to TRBD1. This CDR3 comprises 15 residues. The V and J ends lost 0 bases and 5 bases, in that order; junction bases with no gene match: 4. In germline, CDR1 is MNHEY, CDR2 SVGEGT. This chain's CDR3 is CASSYSNGQGETQYF. For the CDR3, the DNA is TGTGCCAGCAGTTACTCGAACGGACAGGGGGAGACCCAGTACTTC.

This clonotype was detected a few times. The chain links TRBV28 to TRBJ2-1, with 13 bases identical to TRBD2. Germline CDR1 MDHEN, CDR2 SYDVKM. Trimming removed 4 bases from V and 0 bases from J; junction bases left unmatched: 3. The CDR3 has 17 amino acids. The CDR3 nucleotides are TGTGCCAGCAGTTCGTGGACTAGCGGGGGCTCCTACAATGAGCAGTTCTTC. As protein: CASSSWTSGGSYNEQFF.